This T cell receptor beta chain was obtained from a study of T cell responses to AZD1222 COVID-19 vaccine. This table comes from immunoSEQ multiplex PCR, and its TCRdb copy is limited to in-frame clones, with some not included. The sample consists of tens of thousands of clones, 85% to 90% of them appearing once. Concerning this clone: Its antigen is still unknown.

V lost 2 bases and J lost 7, with 8 bases in between. The CDR3 loop spans 11 amino acids. The V gene's germline CDR1 is SQVTM and CDR2 ANQGSEA. Study-wide results and caveats: All repertoire sampling was performed exclusively after the peak T cell response. Baseline testing showed seropositivity in only a handful of AZD1222 recipients. Clonal diversity may have been underestimated in mostly white British donors. A rise in Spike-specific TCR breadth and depth followed two AZD1222 doses.

This receptor was taken from an adult who received the AZD1222 COVID-19 vaccine. Sample: peripheral blood, taken 28 days after the second AZD1222 dose. The rearrangement joins TRBV29-1 to TRBJ1-1; no clear D. CDR3 residues: CSVERTSEAFF. The CDR3 DNA reads as TGCAGCGTTGAAAGGACTAGTGAAGCTTTCTTT.